Below, one TCR beta chain is given with its context. This specimen comes from a study of blood T cell repertoires in COVID-19. The data were produced by immunoSEQ multiplex PCR, yet TCRdb's version contains in-frame clones alone and is incomplete. The sample shows around 370,000 clones, about 90% of them seen only once. Germline values: CDR1 SQVTM, CDR2 ANQGSEA. This CDR3 region has 14 residues. The V gene end was trimmed by 5 bases and the J gene end by 7 bases; junction bases not matched to a gene: 7. The specimen sequenced was peripheral blood. The clonotype originates from a woman aged 18 to 35 who had recovered from COVID-19. This rearrangement joins TRBV29-1 to TRBJ1-5, with 11 bases aligning to TRBD1. The CDR3: CSVRTGGVGQPQHF. In nucleotides, the CDR3 is TGCAGCGTTCGGACAGGGGGCGTGGGGCAGCCCCAGCATTTT.